The 16 T cell receptor beta chains in this list originate from one sample, sequenced in a study of OX40 agonist ivuxolimab in advanced cancers. TCRdb keeps only in-frame clones here, not all; method: immunoSEQ multiplex PCR. The repertoire holds about 90,000 clones, with roughly 91% as singletons. The sample in question was CD4+ or CD8+ T cells sorted from blood, obtained in a trial of the OX40 agonist ivuxolimab. These receptors all come from an adult with an advanced solid tumor such as melanoma, head and neck, liver or kidney cancer.

The CDR3 DNA sequence: TGTGCCAGCAGTTACAGCGGGAGAACAGATACGCAGTATTTT. As protein: CASSYSGRTDTQYF. This chain links TRBV6-5 with TRBJ2-3; 8 nucleotides align to TRBD2. The CDR3 has 14 residues. Trimming removed 2 bases from V and 3 bases from J; junction bases left unmatched: 1. CDR1 MNHEY and CDR2 SVGAGI come from the germline V gene.

The chain recombines TRBV19 with TRBJ2-5; D is unclear. The CDR3 sequence is 13 residues long. CDR1 is LNHDA, CDR2 SQIVND, per germline (reference sequence). The V gene lost 3 bases and the J gene lost 4 bases, with 9 bases spanning the gap. CDR3 region: CASSMGSRETQYF. Written as DNA, the CDR3 is TGTGCCAGTAGTATGGGGTCCCGAGAGACCCAGTACTTC.

V gene TRBV5-6 combines with J gene TRBJ2-6; possibly TRBD2 for D (5 bases). Germline V gene data show CDR1 as SGHDT and CDR2 as YYEEEE. The CDR3 contains 15 residues. Trimming removed 4 bases from V and 0 bases from J, with 8 bases in between. This CDR3 reads CASSLLASGANVLTF. CDR3 in DNA: TGTGCCAGCAGCCTTCTAGCCTCTGGGGCCAACGTCCTGACTTTC.

The chain carries TRBV7-9 and TRBJ1-2, with a possible D match to TRBD1 (5 bases). This CDR3 contains 18 residues. The V and J ends lost 1 base and 4 bases respectively, with 22 bases between them. Germline loops: CDR1 SEHNR, CDR2 FQNEAQ (reference sequence). The DNA for the CDR3 is TGTGCCAGCAGCTTAGTCCCCCTCCGGGACGGCAGACCCTATGGCTACACCTTC. Protein product: CASSLVPLRDGRPYGYTF.

This rearrangement joins TRBV6-6 to TRBJ2-3; D gene unclear. Trimming took 6 bases from V and 6 from J, leaving 4 bases between them. The CDR3 covers 10 residues. In germline, CDR1 is MNHNY, CDR2 SVGAGI (reference sequence). This chain's CDR3 is CASRYDTQYF. CDR3 nucleotide sequence: TGTGCCAGCAGGTACGATACGCAGTATTTT.

The J gene is TRBJ2-3, the V gene TRBV4-1; tentative D call: TRBD2 (5 bases). There are 18 residues in the CDR3. V lost 1 base and J lost 0, with 17 bases in between. CDR1 and CDR2 (germline): MGHRA, YSYEKL. The CDR3 region has the DNA TGCGCCAGCAGCCAAGCAGTTCCGGTAGGCGGGAGCACAGATACGCAGTATTTT. It is translated as CASSQAVPVGGSTDTQYF.

The CDR3 DNA sequence: TGTGCTAGTGGTTTGTCTGTTAGCACAGATACGCAGTATTTT. This codes for CASGLSVSTDTQYF. The chain carries TRBV12-5 and TRBJ2-3; no clear D gene. Trimming left V 2 bases short and J 0 bases short, with 6 bases between. The CDR3 is 14 amino acids. Germline assignment: CDR1 LGHNT and CDR2 FRNRAP.

In its sample, this clone was seen once. The chain links TRBV15 to TRBJ2-2; 9 nucleotides align to TRBD1. Losses at the gene ends were 5 bases for V and 2 bases for J; bases not matched to a gene: 3. Germline values: CDR1 LNHNV, CDR2 YYDKDF (reference sequence). The CDR3 has 15 residues. CDR3 DNA sequence: TGTGCCACCAGCCTGGACAGGGGAAACACCGGGGAGCTGTTTTTT. It codes for CATSLDRGNTGELFF. Combining the CDR3 with reference TRBV15 and TRBJ2-2 gives the whole variable domain DAMVIQNPRYQVTQFGKPVTLSCSQTLNHNVMYWYQQKSSQAPKLLFHYYDKDFNNEADTPDNFQSRRPNTSFCFLDIRSPGLGDTAMYLCATSLDRGNTGELFFGEGSRLTVL.

The chain uses TRBV11-2 and TRBJ2-2, with no clear D. Germline V gene sequence: CDR1 SGHAT, CDR2 FQNNGV. V lost 3 bases and J lost 6, with 14 bases in between. The CDR3 consists of 15 residues. CDR3 coding DNA: TGTGCCAGCAGCTTCCTGCTTATGGCTGCCGGGGAGCTGTTTTTT. Translated, it gives CASSFLLMAAGELFF. Drawing the rest from reference TRBV11-2 and TRBJ2-2, the complete variable domain is EAGVAQSPRYKIIEKRQSVAFWCNPISGHATLYWYQQILGQGPKLLIQFQNNGVVDDSQLPKDRFSAERLKGVDSTLKIQPAKLEDSAVYLCASSFLLMAAGELFFGEGSRLTVL.

The rearrangement joins TRBV5-5 to TRBJ1-2, with D tentatively TRBD1 (6 bases). Trimming cost V 4 bases and J 1 base, with 8 bases left between them. CDR3 size: 13 residues. Germline V gene data show CDR1 as SGHKS and CDR2 as YYEKEE (reference sequence). CDR3 nucleotide sequence: TGTGCCAGCAGCCCGGACAGTAACTATGGCTACACCTTC. This sequence encodes CASSPDSNYGYTF. The variable domain in full, with the rest retrieved from reference TRBV5-5 and TRBJ1-2, is DAGVTQSPTHLIKTRGQQVTLRCSPISGHKSVSWYQQVLGQGPQFIFQYYEKEERGRGNFPDRFSARQFPNYSSELNVNALLLGDSALYLCASSPDSNYGYTFGSGTRLTVV.

This clone came up a few times. The chain is built from TRBV11-3 and TRBJ1-5, with 7 bases lining up with TRBD1. The V gene's germline CDR1 is SGHNT and CDR2 YENEEA. The ends lost 1 base at V and 2 bases at J; junction bases unmatched: 11. This CDR3 is 18 amino acids long. CDR3 DNA: TGTGCCAGCAGCTTAGCGCCGACAGGGTGTTTTGGCAATCAGCCCCAGCATTTT. Protein product: CASSLAPTGCFGNQPQHF. Variable domain in full (rest from reference TRBV11-3 and TRBJ1-5): EAGVVQSPRYKIIEKKQPVAFWCNPISGHNTLYWYLQNLGQGPELLIRYENEEAVDDSQLPKDRFSAERLKGVDSTLKIQPAELGDSAVYLCASSLAPTGCFGNQPQHFGDGTRLSIL.

In DNA form, the CDR3 reads TGTGCCAGCAAGCCCTTCGACTCTGGGGCCAACGTCCTGACTTTC. As protein: CASKPFDSGANVLTF. The chain joins TRBV13 to TRBJ2-6; D ambiguous. V gave up 7 bases and J gave up 0 bases, with 10 bases separating them. Germline CDR1 is PRHDT and CDR2 is FYEKMQ (reference sequence). This CDR3 contains 15 residues.

The rearrangement uses TRBV7-2 and TRBJ2-7; D is unresolved. Germline-derived CDR1 and CDR2 are SGHTA and FQGNSA. The CDR3 is made up of 15 amino acids. Trimming took 5 bases from V and 0 from J, leaving 14 bases between them. The CDR3 bases are TGTGCCAGCAGCCCCCGAGTCGGCTCCTCCTACGAGCAGTACTTC. This codes for CASSPRVGSSYEQYF.

V gene TRBV19 combines with J gene TRBJ1-2; D remains unclear. Germline loops: CDR1 LNHDA, CDR2 SQIVND (reference sequence). With 4 bases removed from V and 1 base from J, the gap between germline ends came to 1 base. The CDR3 is 11 amino acids. CDR3 in amino acids: CASSNNYGYTF. CDR3 nucleotide sequence: TGTGCCAGTAGTAATAACTATGGCTACACCTTC.

V is TRBV2 and J is TRBJ1-6, with 8 bases identical to TRBD1. The CDR3 contains 15 residues. V lost 6 bases to trimming and J lost 7 bases; unmatched junction nucleotides: 8. Per the germline V gene, CDR1 is SNHLY and CDR2 is FYNNEI. The CDR3 loop is CASSEGRTGNSPLHF. The CDR3, as DNA: TGTGCCAGCAGCGAGGGACGGACAGGGAATTCACCCCTCCACTTT. Filled out from reference TRBV2 and TRBJ1-6, the complete variable domain reads EPEVTQTPSHQVTQMGQEVILRCVPISNHLYFYWYRQILGQKVEFLVSFYNNEISEKSEIFDDQFSVERPDGSNFTLKIRSTKLEDSAMYFCASSEGRTGNSPLHFGNGTRLTVT.

This sequence joins TRBV18 and TRBJ1-4; D is unclear. CDR3 size: 15 residues. V was pared by 1 base and J by 8 bases, with 14 bases between. Germline values: CDR1 KGHSH, CDR2 LQKENI. DNA of the CDR3: TGTGCCAGCTCACCACGTTCTGGGTTTTCAGAAAAACTGTTTTTT. Its translation is CASSPRSGFSEKLFF.